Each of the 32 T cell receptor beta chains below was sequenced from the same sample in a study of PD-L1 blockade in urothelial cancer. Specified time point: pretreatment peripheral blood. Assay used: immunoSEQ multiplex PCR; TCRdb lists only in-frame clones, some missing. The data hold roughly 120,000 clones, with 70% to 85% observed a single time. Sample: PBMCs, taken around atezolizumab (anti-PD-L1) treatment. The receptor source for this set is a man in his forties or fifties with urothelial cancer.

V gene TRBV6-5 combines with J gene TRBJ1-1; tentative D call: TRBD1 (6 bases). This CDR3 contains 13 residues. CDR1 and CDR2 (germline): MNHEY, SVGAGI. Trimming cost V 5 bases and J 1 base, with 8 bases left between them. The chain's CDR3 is CASSHRANTEAFF. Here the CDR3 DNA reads TGTGCCAGCAGTCACAGGGCGAACACTGAAGCTTTCTTT.

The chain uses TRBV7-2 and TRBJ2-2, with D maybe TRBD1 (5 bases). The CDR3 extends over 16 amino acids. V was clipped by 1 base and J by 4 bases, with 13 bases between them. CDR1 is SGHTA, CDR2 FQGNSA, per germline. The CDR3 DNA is TGTGCCAGCAGCTTAGGAAGTCGGACATTCACCGGGGAGCTGTTTTTT. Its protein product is CASSLGSRTFTGELFF.

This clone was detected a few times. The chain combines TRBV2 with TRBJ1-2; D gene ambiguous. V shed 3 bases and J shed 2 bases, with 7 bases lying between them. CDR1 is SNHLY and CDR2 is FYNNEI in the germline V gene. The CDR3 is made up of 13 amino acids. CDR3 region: CASSDVLNYGYTF. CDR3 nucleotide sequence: TGTGCCAGCAGTGATGTATTGAACTATGGCTACACCTTC.

Written as DNA, the CDR3 is TGTGCCAGCAGCCAACGGAGGGAGGGTCGAAATGAGCAGTTCTTC. Amino acid sequence: CASSQRREGRNEQFF. The rearrangement links TRBV9 to TRBJ2-1; 7 bases line up with TRBD2. This CDR3 contains 15 residues. Germline trimming cut 4 bases from V and 7 bases from J; bases unmatched to any gene: 11. Germline V gene data show CDR1 as SGDLS and CDR2 as YYNGEE.

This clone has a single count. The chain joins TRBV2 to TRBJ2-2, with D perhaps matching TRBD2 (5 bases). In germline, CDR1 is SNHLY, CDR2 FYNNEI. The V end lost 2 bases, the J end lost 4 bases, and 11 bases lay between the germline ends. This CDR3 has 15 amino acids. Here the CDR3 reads CASSETRVSTGELFF. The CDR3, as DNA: TGTGCCAGCAGTGAAACTAGGGTTAGCACCGGGGAGCTGTTTTTT.

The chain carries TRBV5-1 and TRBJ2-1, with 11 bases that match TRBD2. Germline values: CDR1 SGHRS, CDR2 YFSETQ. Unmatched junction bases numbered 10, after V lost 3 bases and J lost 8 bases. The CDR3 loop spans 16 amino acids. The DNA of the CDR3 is TGCGCCAGCAGCTCAAGCCTAGCGGGGGGATACGATGAGCAGTTCTTC. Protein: CASSSSLAGGYDEQFF. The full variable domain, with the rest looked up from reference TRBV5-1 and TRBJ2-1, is KAGVTQTPRYLIKTRGQQVTLSCSPISGHRSVSWYQQTPGQGLQFLFEYFSETQRNKGNFPGRFSGRQFSNSRSEMNVSTLELGDSALYLCASSSSLAGGYDEQFFGPGTRLTVL.

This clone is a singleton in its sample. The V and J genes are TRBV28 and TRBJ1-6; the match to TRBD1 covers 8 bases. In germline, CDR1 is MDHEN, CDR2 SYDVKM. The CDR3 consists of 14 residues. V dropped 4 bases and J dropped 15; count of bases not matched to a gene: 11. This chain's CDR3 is CASSSLQGGSLLHF. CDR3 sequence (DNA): TGTGCCAGCAGTTCCTTACAGGGGGGCTCGCTCCTCCACTTT. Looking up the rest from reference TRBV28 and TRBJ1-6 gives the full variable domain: DVKVTQSSRYLVKRTGEKVFLECVQDMDHENMFWYRQDPGLGLRLIYFSYDVKMKEKGDIPEGYSVSREKKERFSLILESASTNQTSMYLCASSSLQGGSLLHFGNGTRLTVT.

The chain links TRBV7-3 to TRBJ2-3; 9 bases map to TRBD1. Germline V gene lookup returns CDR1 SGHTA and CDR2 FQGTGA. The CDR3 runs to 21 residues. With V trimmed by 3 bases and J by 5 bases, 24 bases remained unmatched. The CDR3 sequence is CASSFWFVRPEDRGGGDTQYF. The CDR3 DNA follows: TGTGCCAGCAGCTTTTGGTTTGTTCGCCCAGAAGACAGGGGGGGAGGAGATACGCAGTATTTT.

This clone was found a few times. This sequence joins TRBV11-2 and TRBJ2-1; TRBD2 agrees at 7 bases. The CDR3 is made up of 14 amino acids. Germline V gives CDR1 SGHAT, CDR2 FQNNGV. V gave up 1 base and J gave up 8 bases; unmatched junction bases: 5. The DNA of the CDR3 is TGTGCCAGCAGCTTAGGCGGGAGAAGGGATGAGCAGTTCTTC. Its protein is CASSLGGRRDEQFF.

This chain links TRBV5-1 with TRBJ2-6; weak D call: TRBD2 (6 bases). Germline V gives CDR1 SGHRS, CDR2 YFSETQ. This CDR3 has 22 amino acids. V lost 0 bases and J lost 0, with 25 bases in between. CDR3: CASSLGGRRWDPLSSGANVLTF. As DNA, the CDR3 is TGCGCCAGCAGCTTGGGAGGGAGGAGGTGGGACCCCTTGAGCTCTGGGGCCAACGTCCTGACTTTC.

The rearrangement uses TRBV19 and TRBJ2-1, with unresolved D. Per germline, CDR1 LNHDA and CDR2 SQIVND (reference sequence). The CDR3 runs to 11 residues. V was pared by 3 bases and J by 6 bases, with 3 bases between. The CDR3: CASSILNEQFF. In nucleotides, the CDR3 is TGTGCCAGTAGTATCCTCAATGAGCAGTTCTTC.

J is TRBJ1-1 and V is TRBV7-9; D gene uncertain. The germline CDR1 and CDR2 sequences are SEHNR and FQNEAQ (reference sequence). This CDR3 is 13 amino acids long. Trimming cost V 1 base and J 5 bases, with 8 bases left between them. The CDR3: CASSLEGGTEAFF. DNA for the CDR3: TGTGCCAGCAGCTTAGAAGGAGGGACTGAAGCTTTCTTT.

For the CDR3, the DNA is TGTGCCAGCAGGATGGAGTCCACCCATCAGCCCCAGCATTTT. As protein: CASRMESTHQPQHF. The chain employs TRBV6-6 and TRBJ1-5; D remains ambiguous. The V end was cut by 6 bases, the J end by 5 bases, with 14 bases between. Germline lookup yields CDR1 MNHNY and CDR2 SVGAGI (reference sequence). The CDR3 is 14 amino acids.

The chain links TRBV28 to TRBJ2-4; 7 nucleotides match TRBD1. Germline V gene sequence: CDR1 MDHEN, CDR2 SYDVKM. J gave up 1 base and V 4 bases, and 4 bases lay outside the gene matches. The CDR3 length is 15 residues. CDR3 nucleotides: TGTGCCAGCAGTTACCCGACAGGGGCCAAAAACATTCAGTACTTC. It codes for CASSYPTGAKNIQYF.

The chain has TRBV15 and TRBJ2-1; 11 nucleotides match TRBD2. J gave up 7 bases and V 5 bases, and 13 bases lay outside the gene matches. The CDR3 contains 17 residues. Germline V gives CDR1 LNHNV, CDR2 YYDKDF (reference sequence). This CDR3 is CATSQNPGLAVGNEQFF. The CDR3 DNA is TGTGCCACCAGCCAAAATCCGGGACTAGCGGTTGGGAATGAGCAGTTCTTC.

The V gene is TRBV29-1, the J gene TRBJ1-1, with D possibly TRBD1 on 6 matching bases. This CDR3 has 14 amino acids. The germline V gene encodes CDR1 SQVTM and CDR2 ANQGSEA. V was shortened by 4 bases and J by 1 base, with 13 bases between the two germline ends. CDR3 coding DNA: TGCAGCGTTGGGGAGGGGGATACGAACACTGAAGCTTTCTTT. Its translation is CSVGEGDTNTEAFF.

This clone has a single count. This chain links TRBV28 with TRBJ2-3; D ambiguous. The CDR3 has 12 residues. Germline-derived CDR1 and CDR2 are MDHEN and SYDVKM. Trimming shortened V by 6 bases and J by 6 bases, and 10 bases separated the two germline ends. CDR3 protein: CASSPLEDTQYF. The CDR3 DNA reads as TGTGCCAGCAGCCCGCTTGAGGATACGCAGTATTTT.

CDR3: CASKGTRTYEQYF. In DNA form, the CDR3 reads TGTGCCAGCAAAGGGACTAGAACCTACGAGCAGTACTTC. The gene calls are TRBV2 and TRBJ2-7; 8 nucleotides align to TRBD2. The CDR3 has 13 residues. CDR1 is SNHLY, CDR2 FYNNEI, per germline. V was clipped by 7 bases and J by 2 bases; unmatched bases: 4.

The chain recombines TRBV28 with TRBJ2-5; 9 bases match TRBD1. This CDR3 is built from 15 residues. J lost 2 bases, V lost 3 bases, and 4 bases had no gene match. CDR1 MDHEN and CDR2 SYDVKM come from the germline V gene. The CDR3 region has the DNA TGTGCCAGCAGTTTCCCCGGGACAGGGCAAGAGACCCAGTACTTC. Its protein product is CASSFPGTGQETQYF. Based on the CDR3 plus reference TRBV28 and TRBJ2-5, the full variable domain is DVKVTQSSRYLVKRTGEKVFLECVQDMDHENMFWYRQDPGLGLRLIYFSYDVKMKEKGDIPEGYSVSREKKERFSLILESASTNQTSMYLCASSFPGTGQETQYFGPGTRLLVL.

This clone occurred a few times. CDR3 bases: TGTGCCAGCAGAGTCGGAGGGGAGTTGAGCAATGAGCAGTTCTTC. Residues: CASRVGGELSNEQFF. This chain links TRBV4-2 with TRBJ2-1; the D gene is possibly TRBD2 (6 bases). Trimming took off 6 bases at V and 6 bases at J, with 18 bases between the two ends. The CDR3 covers 15 residues. From germline, CDR1 is LGHNA and CDR2 YNFKEQ.

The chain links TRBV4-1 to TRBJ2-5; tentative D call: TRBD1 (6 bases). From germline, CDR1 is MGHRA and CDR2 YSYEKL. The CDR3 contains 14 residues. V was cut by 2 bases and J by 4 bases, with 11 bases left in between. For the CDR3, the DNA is TGCGCCAGCAGCCAATCAGGGGCCAGAGAGACCCAGTACTTC. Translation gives CASSQSGARETQYF.

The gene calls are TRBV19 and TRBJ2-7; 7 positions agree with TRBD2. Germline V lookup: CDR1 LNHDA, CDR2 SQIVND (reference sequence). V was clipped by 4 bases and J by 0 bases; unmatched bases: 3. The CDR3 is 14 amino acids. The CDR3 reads CASSRGGSSYEQYF. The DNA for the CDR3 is TGTGCCAGTAGTAGGGGCGGGAGCTCCTACGAGCAGTACTTC.

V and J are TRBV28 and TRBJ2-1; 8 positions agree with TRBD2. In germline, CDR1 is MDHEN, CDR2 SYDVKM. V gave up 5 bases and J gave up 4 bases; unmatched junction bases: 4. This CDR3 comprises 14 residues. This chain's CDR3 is CASSPTGGYNEQFF. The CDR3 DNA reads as TGTGCCAGCAGTCCAACGGGGGGGTACAATGAGCAGTTCTTC.

The CDR3 nucleotides are TGTGCCAGCAGCGGGGACAGGGGGTATAATCAGCCCCAGCATTTT. Protein sequence: CASSGDRGYNQPQHF. The V call is TRBV6-1, the J call TRBJ1-5; 11 bases are shared with TRBD1. The germline gives CDR1 MNHNS, CDR2 SASEGT. This CDR3 is built from 15 residues. J lost 4 bases, V lost 6 bases, and 5 bases had no gene match.

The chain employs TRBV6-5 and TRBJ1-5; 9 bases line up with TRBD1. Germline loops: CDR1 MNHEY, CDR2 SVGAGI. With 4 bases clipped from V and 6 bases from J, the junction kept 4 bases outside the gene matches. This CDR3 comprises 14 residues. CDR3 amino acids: CASSSTGGRQPQHF. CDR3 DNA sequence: TGTGCCAGCAGTTCCACAGGGGGCCGTCAGCCCCAGCATTTT.

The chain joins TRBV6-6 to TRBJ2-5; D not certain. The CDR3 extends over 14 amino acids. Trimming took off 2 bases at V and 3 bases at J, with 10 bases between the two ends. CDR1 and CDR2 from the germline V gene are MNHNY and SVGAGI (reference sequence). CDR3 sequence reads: CASSYGRKEETQYF. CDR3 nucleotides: TGTGCCAGCAGTTACGGCAGGAAGGAAGAGACCCAGTACTTC.

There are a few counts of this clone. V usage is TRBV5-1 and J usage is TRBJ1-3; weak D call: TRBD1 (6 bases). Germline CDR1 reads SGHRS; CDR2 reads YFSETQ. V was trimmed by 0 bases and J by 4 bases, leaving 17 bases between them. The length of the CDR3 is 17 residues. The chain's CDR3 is CASSLAGVGAWGNTIYF. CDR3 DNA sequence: TGCGCCAGCAGCTTGGCCGGTGTGGGGGCTTGGGGAAACACCATATATTTT.

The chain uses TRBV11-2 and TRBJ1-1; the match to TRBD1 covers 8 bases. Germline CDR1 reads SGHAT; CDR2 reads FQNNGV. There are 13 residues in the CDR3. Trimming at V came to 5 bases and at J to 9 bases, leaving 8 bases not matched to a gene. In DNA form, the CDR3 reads TGTGCCAGCAGCAGAGCAGGGGGCCAAAAAGCTTTCTTT. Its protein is CASSRAGGQKAFF.

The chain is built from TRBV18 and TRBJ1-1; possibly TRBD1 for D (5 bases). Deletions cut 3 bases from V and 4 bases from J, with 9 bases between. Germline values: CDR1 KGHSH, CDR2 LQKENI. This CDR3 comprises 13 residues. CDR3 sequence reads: CASSPTGGTEAFF. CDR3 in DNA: TGTGCCAGCTCACCTACCGGGGGCACTGAAGCTTTCTTT. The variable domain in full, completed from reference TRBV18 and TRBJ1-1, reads NAGVMQNPRHLVRRRGQEARLRCSPMKGHSHVYWYRQLPEEGLKFMVYLQKENIIDESGMPKERFSAEFPKEGPSILRIQQVVRGDSAAYFCASSPTGGTEAFFGQGTRLTVV.

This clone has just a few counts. The CDR3, as DNA: TGTGCCAGCAGTCCCCCACGACTAGGGGTAAGCACAGATACGCAGTATTTT. As protein: CASSPPRLGVSTDTQYF. The V call is TRBV7-2, the J call TRBJ2-3; a weak D match, TRBD2 (6 bases). CDR1 and CDR2 from the germline V gene are SGHTA and FQGNSA. V gave up 6 bases and J gave up 0 bases, with 19 bases separating them. The CDR3 length is 17 residues.

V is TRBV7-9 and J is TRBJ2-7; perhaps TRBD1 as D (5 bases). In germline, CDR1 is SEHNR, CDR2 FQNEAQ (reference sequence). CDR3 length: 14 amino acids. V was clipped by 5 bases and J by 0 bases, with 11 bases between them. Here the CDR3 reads CASSTGASSYEQYF. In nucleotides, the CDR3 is TGTGCCAGCAGCACAGGAGCGAGCTCCTACGAGCAGTACTTC.

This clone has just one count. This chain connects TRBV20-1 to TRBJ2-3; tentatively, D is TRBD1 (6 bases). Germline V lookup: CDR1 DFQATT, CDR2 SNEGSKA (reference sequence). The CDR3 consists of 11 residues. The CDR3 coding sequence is TGCGGGGGCGGGTCCCCCTATACGCAGTATTTT. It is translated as CGGGSPYTQYF.